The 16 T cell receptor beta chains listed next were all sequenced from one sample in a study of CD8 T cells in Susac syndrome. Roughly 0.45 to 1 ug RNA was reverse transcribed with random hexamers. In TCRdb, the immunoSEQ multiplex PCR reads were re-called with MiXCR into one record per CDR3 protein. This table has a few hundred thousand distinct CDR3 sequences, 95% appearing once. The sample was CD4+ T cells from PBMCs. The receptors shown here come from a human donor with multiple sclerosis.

The CDR3 nucleotides read TGTGCCAGCAGCCAAAGAGCGGGGGGATATGAGCAGTTCTTC. It codes for CASSQRAGGYEQFF. The chain carries TRBV3-1 and TRBJ2-1; 9 bases are a match to TRBD2. This CDR3 region has 14 residues. V lost 2 bases to trimming and J lost 8 bases; unmatched junction nucleotides: 4. The germline CDR1 and CDR2 sequences are LGHDT and YNNKEL (reference sequence).

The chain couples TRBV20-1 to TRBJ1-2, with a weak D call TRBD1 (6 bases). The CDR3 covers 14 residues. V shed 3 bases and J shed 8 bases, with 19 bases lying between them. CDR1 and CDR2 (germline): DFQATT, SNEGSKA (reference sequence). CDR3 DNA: TGCAGTGCTAGCCCTCAGAGACAGGCGAGGGGCTACACCTTC. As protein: CSASPQRQARGYTF.

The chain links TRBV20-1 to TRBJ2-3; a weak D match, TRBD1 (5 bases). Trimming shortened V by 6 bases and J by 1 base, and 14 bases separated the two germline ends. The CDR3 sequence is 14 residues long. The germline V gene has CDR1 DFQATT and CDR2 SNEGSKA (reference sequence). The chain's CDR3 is CSARADLGTDTQYF. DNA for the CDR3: TGCAGTGCCAGGGCGGACCTGGGCACAGATACGCAGTATTTT.

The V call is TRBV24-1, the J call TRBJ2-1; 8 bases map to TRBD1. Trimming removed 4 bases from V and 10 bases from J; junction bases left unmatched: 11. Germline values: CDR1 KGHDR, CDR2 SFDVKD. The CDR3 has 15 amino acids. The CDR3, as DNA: TGTGCCACCAGTGACACTGGGCAGGGGGCCTTCGAGCAGTTCTTC. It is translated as CATSDTGQGAFEQFF.

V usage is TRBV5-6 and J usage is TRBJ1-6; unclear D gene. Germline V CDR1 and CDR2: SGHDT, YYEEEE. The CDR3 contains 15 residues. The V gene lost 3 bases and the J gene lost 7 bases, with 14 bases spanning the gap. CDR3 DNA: TGTGCCAGCAGCTGGCCCGGGATGGAAAATTCACCCCTCCACTTT. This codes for CASSWPGMENSPLHF.

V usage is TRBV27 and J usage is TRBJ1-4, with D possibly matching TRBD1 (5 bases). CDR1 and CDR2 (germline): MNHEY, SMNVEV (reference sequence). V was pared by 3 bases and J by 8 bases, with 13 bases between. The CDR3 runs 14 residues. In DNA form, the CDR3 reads TGTGCCAGCAGTTTTGGCGGGGAGGGGGAAAAACTGTTTTTT. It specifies CASSFGGEGEKLFF.

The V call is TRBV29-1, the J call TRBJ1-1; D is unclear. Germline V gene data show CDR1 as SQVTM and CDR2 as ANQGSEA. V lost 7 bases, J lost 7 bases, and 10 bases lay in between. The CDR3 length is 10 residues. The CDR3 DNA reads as TGCAGCGGGCAGGATGTTGAAGCTTTCTTT. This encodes CSGQDVEAFF.

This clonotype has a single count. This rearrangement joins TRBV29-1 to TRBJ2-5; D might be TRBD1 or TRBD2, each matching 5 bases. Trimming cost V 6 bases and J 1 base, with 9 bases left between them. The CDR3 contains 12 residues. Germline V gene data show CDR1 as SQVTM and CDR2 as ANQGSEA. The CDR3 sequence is CSVAGTQETQYF. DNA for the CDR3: TGCAGCGTCGCCGGGACCCAAGAGACCCAGTACTTC. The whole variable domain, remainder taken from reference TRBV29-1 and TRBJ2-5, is SAVISQKPSRDICQRGTSLTIQCQVDSQVTMMFWYRQQPGQSLTLIATANQGSEATYESGFVIDKFPISRPNLTFSTLTVSNMSPEDSSIYLCSVAGTQETQYFGPGTRLLVL.

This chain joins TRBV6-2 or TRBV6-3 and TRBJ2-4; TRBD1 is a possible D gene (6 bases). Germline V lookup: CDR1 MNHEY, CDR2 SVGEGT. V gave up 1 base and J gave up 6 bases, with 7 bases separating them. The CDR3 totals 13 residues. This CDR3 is CASSYWDINIQYF. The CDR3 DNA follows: TGTGCCAGCAGTTACTGGGACATAAACATTCAGTACTTC.

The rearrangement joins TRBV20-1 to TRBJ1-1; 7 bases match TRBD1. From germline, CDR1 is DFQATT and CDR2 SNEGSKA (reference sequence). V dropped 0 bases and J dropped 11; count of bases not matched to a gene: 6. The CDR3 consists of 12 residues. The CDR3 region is CSARDRDRRAFF. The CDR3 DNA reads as TGCAGTGCTAGAGATCGGGACAGACGGGCTTTCTTT.

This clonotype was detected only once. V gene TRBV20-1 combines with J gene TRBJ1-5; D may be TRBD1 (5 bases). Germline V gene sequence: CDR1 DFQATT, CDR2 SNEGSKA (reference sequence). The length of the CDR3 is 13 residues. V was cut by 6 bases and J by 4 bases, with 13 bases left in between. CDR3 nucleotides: TGCAGTGCCCGGTCGGGGGAAAATCAGCCCCAGCATTTT. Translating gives CSARSGENQPQHF.

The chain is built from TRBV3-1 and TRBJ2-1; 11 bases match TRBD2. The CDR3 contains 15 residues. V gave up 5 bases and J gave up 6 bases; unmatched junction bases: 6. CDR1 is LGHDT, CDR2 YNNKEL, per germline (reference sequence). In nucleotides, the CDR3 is TGTGCCAGCAGCTCATCACTAGCGGGGGCCAATGAGCAGTTCTTC. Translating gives CASSSSLAGANEQFF.

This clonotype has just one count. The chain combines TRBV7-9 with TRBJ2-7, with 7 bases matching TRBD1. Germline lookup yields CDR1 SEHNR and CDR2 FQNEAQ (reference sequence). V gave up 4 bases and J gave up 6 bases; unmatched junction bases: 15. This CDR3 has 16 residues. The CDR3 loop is CASSSTNRGGLPEQYF. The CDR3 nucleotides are TGTGCCAGCAGCTCTACGAACCGAGGGGGCTTACCCGAGCAGTACTTC.

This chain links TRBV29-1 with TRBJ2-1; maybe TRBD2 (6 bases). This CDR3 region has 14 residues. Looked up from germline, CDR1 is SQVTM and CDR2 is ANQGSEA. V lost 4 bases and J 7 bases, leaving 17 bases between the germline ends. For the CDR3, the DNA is TGCAGCGTTGGTTGGGGAGGATTAGGGAATGAGCAGTTCTTC. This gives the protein CSVGWGGLGNEQFF.

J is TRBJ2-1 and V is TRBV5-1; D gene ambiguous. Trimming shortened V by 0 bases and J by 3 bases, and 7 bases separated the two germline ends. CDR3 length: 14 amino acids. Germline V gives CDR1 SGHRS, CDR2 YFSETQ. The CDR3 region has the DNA TGCGCCAGCAGCTTGGCCCTGGACTACAATGAGCAGTTCTTC. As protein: CASSLALDYNEQFF.

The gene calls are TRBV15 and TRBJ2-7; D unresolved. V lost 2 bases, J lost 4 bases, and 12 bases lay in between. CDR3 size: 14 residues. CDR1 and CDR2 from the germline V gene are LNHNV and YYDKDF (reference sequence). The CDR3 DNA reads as TGTGCCACCAGCAGATCCAGAGTGGGGTACGAGCAGTACTTC. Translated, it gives CATSRSRVGYEQYF. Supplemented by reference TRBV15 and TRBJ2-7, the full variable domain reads DAMVIQNPRYQVTQFGKPVTLSCSQTLNHNVMYWYQQKSSQAPKLLFHYYDKDFNNEADTPDNFQSRRPNTSFCFLDIRSPGLGDTAMYLCATSRSRVGYEQYFGPGTRLTVT.